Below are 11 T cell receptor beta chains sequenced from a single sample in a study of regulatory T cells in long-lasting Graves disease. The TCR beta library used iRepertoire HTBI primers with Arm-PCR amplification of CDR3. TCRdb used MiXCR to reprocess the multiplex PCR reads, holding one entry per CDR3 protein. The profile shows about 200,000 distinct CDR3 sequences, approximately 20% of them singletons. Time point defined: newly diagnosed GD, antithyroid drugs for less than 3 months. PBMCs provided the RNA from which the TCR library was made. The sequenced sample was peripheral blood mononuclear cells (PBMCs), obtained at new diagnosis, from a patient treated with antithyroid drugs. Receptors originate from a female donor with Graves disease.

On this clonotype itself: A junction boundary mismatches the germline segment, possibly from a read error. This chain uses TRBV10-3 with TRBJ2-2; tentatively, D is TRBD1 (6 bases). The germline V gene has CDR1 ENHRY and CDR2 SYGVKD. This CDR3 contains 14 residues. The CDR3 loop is CASSADRNTGELFF. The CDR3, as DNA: TGTGCCAGCAGTGCGGACAGGAACACCGGGGAGCTGTTTTTT.

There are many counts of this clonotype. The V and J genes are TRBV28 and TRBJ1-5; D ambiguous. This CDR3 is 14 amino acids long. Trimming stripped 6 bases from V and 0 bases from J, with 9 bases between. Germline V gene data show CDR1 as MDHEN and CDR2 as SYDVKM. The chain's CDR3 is CASSFSYSNQPQHF. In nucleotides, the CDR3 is TGTGCCAGCAGCTTCTCCTATAGCAATCAGCCCCAGCATTTT. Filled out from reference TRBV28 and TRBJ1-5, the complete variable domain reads DVKVTQSSRYLVKRTGEKVFLECVQDMDHENMFWYRQDPGLGLRLIYFSYDVKMKEKGDIPEGYSVSREKKERFSLILESASTNQTSMYLCASSFSYSNQPQHFGDGTRLSIL.

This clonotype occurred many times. The CDR3 protein is CGTSGRNNEQFF. As DNA, the CDR3 is TGCGGTACTAGCGGGAGGAATAATGAGCAGTTCTTC. The chain carries TRBV20-1 and TRBJ2-1, with TRBD2 identical over 12 bases. The CDR3 runs 12 residues. Germline lookup yields CDR1 DFQATT and CDR2 SNEGSKA (reference sequence).

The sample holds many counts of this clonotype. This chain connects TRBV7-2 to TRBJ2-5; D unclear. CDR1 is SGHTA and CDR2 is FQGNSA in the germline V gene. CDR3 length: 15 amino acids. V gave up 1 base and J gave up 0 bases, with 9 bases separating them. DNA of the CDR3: TGTGCCAGCAGCTTAGTGGCAAGATACCAAGAGACCCAGTACTTC. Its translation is CASSLVARYQETQYF. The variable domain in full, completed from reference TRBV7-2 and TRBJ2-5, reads GAGVSQSPSNKVTEKGKDVELRCDPISGHTALYWYRQSLGQGLEFLIYFQGNSAPDKSGLPSDRFSAERTGGSVSTLTIQRTQQEDSAVYLCASSLVARYQETQYFGPGTRLLVL.

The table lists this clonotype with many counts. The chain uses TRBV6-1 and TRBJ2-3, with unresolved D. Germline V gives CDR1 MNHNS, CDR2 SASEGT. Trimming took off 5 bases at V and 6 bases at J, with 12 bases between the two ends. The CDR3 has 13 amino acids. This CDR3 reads CASSQGKGDTQYF. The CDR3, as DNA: TGTGCCAGCAGTCAAGGGAAAGGGGATACGCAGTATTTT.

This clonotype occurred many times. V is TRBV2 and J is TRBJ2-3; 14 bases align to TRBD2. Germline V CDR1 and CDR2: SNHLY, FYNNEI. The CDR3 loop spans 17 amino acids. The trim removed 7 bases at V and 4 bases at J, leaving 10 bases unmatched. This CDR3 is CASINGRLAGGSDTQYF. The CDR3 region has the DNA TGTGCCAGCATTAACGGGAGACTAGCGGGAGGGTCAGATACGCAGTATTTT.

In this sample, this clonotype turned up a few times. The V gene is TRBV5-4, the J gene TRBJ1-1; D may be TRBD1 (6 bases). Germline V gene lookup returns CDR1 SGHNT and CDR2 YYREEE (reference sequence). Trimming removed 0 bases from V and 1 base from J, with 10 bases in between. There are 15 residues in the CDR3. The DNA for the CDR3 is TGTGCCAGCAGCTTGGGACAGGCGAGGAACACTGAAGCTTTCTTT. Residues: CASSLGQARNTEAFF.

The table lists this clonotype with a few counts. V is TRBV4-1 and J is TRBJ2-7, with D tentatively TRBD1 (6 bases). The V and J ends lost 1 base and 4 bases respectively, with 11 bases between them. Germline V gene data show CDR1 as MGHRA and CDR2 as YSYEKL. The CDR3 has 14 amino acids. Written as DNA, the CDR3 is TGCGCCAGCAGCCAAGCACAGGGAGATTACGAGCAGTACTTC. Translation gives CASSQAQGDYEQYF.

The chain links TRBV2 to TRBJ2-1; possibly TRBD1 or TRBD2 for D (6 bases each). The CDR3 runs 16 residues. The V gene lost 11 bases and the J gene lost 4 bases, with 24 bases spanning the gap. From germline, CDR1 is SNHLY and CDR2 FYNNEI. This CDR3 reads CASRFEGGNFYNEQFF. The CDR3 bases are TGTGCCTCCCGTTTTGAGGGGGGAAATTTTTACAATGAGCAGTTCTTC.

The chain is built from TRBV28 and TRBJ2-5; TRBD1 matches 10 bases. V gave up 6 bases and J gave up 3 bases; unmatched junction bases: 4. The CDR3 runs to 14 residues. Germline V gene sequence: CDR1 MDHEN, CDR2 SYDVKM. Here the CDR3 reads CASSRTGGKETQYF. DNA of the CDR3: TGTGCCAGCAGCCGGACAGGGGGGAAAGAGACCCAGTACTTC.

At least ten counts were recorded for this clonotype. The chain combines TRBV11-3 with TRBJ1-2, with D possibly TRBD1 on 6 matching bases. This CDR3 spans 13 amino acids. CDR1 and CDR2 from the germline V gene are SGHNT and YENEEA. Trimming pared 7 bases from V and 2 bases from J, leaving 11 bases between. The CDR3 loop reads CASTLTGNYGYTF. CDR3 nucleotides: TGTGCCAGCACCCTCACAGGGAACTATGGCTACACCTTC. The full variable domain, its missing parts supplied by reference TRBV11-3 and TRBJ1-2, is EAGVVQSPRYKIIEKKQPVAFWCNPISGHNTLYWYLQNLGQGPELLIRYENEEAVDDSQLPKDRFSAERLKGVDSTLKIQPAELGDSAVYLCASTLTGNYGYTFGSGTRLTVV.